This is a list of T cell receptor beta chains from one sample in a study of cytomegalovirus exposure and HLA in healthy donors. This table comes from immunoSEQ multiplex PCR, and its TCRdb copy is limited to in-frame clones, with some not included. The sample has 60,000 to 65,000 clones; more than 60% are singletons. Source material: PBMCs. These receptors were obtained from a woman between 40 and 50 years old in good health and CMV-seropositive. The CDR3 runs from the conserved cysteine through the conserved F or W. D genes are given only for firm matches. The size field is filled for only some rows; it gives once, few, many or a size class.

V gene: TRBV4-3; clone size: -; J gene: TRBJ2-7; D gene: -; CDR3 length: 13; CDR3 DNA: TGCGCCAGCAGCCAAGATTTAGGAGACGAGCAGTACTTC; CDR3 protein: CASSQDLGDEQYF
V gene: TRBV5-5; clone size: -; J gene: TRBJ1-5; D gene: -; CDR3 length: 15; CDR3 DNA: TGTGCCAGCAGCTTGGAGGGGCAGGGGATAGAGCCCCAGCATTTT; CDR3 protein: CASSLEGQGIEPQHF
V gene: TRBV28; clone size: few; J gene: TRBJ1-1; D gene: TRBD1; CDR3 length: 13; CDR3 DNA: TGTGCCAGCACAAACAGGGGAGGAACTGAAGCTTTCTTT; CDR3 protein: CASTNRGGTEAFF
V gene: TRBV10-3; clone size: -; J gene: TRBJ1-5; D gene: TRBD1; CDR3 length: 18; CDR3 DNA: TGTGCCATCAGTGGGGACAGGGGAGGGGACTATAGCAATCAGCCCCAGCATTTT; CDR3 protein: CAISGDRGGDYSNQPQHF
V gene: TRBV6-5; clone size: -; J gene: TRBJ2-7; D gene: -; CDR3 length: 14; CDR3 DNA: TGTGCCAGCAGTCGCAGGACGTCGGGGTACGAGCAGTACTTC; CDR3 protein: CASSRRTSGYEQYF
V gene: TRBV7-9; clone size: -; J gene: TRBJ2-5; D gene: -; CDR3 length: 13; CDR3 DNA: TGTGCCAGCAGCCGGTCCGGGGGAAAGACCCAGTACTTC; CDR3 protein: CASSRSGGKTQYF
V gene: TRBV7-9; clone size: few; J gene: TRBJ1-2; D gene: -; CDR3 length: 14; CDR3 DNA: TGTGCCAGCAGCAAGGGAGGGGGACACTATGGCTACACCTTC; CDR3 protein: CASSKGGGHYGYTF
V gene: TRBV5-1; clone size: -; J gene: TRBJ1-2; D gene: -; CDR3 length: 14; CDR3 DNA: TGCGCCAGCAGCCCCCGCGGGGGTGGCTATGGCTACACCTTC; CDR3 protein: CASSPRGGGYGYTF
V gene: TRBV6-5; clone size: -; J gene: TRBJ2-1; D gene: -; CDR3 length: 14; CDR3 DNA: TGTGCCAGCAGCCTAGGGGGGGCCCACAATGAGCAGTTCTTC; CDR3 protein: CASSLGGAHNEQFF
V gene: TRBV27; clone size: -; J gene: TRBJ2-3; D gene: TRBD1; CDR3 length: 13; CDR3 DNA: TGTGCCAGCAGTTTATCGCTAGGGACAGTCCTATATTTT; CDR3 protein: CASSLSLGTVLYF
V gene: TRBV6-6; clone size: -; J gene: TRBJ1-2; D gene: TRBD1; CDR3 length: 16; CDR3 DNA: TGTGCCAGCAGTTGGCCTCAGGGGGCAGCGGACTATGGCTACACCTTC; CDR3 protein: CASSWPQGAADYGYTF
V gene: TRBV10-3; clone size: -; J gene: TRBJ1-1; D gene: TRBD1; CDR3 length: 18; CDR3 DNA: TGTGCCATCAGTCCAGGTGGCCGGGACAGGGGGGGGAACACTGAAGCTTTCTTT; CDR3 protein: CAISPGGRDRGGNTEAFF
V gene: TRBV6-5; clone size: -; J gene: TRBJ1-2; D gene: -; CDR3 length: 9; CDR3 DNA: TGTGCCAGCCCGTCCGGCTACACCTTC; CDR3 protein: CASPSGYTF
V gene: TRBV6-5; clone size: -; J gene: TRBJ1-1; D gene: TRBD1; CDR3 length: 16; CDR3 DNA: TGTGCCAGCAGTTGGACAGGGGGCGCGGGGAACACTGAAGCTTTCTTT; CDR3 protein: CASSWTGGAGNTEAFF
V gene: TRBV7-3; clone size: once; J gene: TRBJ2-1; D gene: TRBD1; CDR3 length: 13; CDR3 DNA: TGTGCCAGCAGCTCCAGACAGGGCAATGAGCAGTTCTTC; CDR3 protein: CASSSRQGNEQFF
V gene: TRBV6-1; clone size: -; J gene: TRBJ2-1; D gene: -; CDR3 length: 15; CDR3 DNA: TGTGCCAGCAGTGCTAGCCAAGGCAAGTTCAGTGAGCAGTTCTTC; CDR3 protein: CASSASQGKFSEQFF
V gene: TRBV9; clone size: -; J gene: TRBJ2-3; D gene: TRBD1; CDR3 length: 16; CDR3 DNA: TGTGCCAGCAGCGGGGACAGAGGATCTAGCACAGATACGCAGTATTTT; CDR3 protein: CASSGDRGSSTDTQYF
V gene: TRBV7-9; clone size: -; J gene: TRBJ2-1; D gene: TRBD2; CDR3 length: 14; CDR3 DNA: TGTTCCAGCAGTTTCGGACTAGCCTACAATGAGCAGTTCTTC; CDR3 protein: CSSSFGLAYNEQFF
V gene: TRBV2; clone size: -; J gene: TRBJ2-7; D gene: TRBD2; CDR3 length: 15; CDR3 DNA: TGTGCCAGCGGGACACTAGCGGGAGTCGGGTACGAGCAGTACTTC; CDR3 protein: CASGTLAGVGYEQYF
V gene: TRBV7-9; clone size: -; J gene: TRBJ2-7; D gene: -; CDR3 length: 11; CDR3 DNA: TGTGCCAGCAGCTTTTCGGGAGAGCAGTACTTC; CDR3 protein: CASSFSGEQYF
V gene: TRBV7-3; clone size: -; J gene: TRBJ1-3; D gene: TRBD1; CDR3 length: 15; CDR3 DNA: TGTGCCAGCAGCTTAAACAGGGGCTCTGGAAACACCATATATTTT; CDR3 protein: CASSLNRGSGNTIYF
V gene: TRBV7-9; clone size: -; J gene: TRBJ1-2; D gene: TRBD1; CDR3 length: 12; CDR3 DNA: TGTTCCAGCGTCGACAGGGACTATGGCTACACCTTC; CDR3 protein: CSSVDRDYGYTF
V gene: TRBV28; clone size: -; J gene: TRBJ2-1; D gene: -; CDR3 length: 17; CDR3 DNA: TGTGCCAGCAGTTCGCGGGACTCAGAAACAAGGGGCAATGAGCAGTTCTTC; CDR3 protein: CASSSRDSETRGNEQFF